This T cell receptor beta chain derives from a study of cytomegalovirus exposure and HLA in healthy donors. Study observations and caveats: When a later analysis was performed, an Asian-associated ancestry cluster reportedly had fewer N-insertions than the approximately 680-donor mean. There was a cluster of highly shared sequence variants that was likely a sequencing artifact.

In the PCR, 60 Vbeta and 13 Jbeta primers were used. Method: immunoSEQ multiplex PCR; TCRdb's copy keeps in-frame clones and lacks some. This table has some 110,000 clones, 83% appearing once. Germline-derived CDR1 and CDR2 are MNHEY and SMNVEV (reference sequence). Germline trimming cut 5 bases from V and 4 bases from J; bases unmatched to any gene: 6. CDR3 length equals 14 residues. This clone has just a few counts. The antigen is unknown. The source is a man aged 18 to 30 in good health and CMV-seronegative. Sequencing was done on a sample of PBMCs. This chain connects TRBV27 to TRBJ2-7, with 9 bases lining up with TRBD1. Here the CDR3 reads CASSPGQGLYEQYF. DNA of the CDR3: TGTGCCAGCAGTCCGGGACAGGGCCTATACGAGCAGTACTTC.